The subject of this entry is one T cell receptor (beta chain). Its antigen is still unknown. Base quality data are lacking; no much larger clone is found one base away. This entry comes from a study of radiation and T cells in renal cell carcinoma (dated by TCRdb to 2018 to 2021). In the study overall: In total, some 50 samples, comprising approximately 25 tumors and 27 peripheral blood samples, were subjected to TCR beta sequencing. Across all 53 samples, roughly 3,700,000 unique CDR3 nucleotide sequences encoding around 2.8 million unique CDR3 amino acid sequences were identified. Results and caveats for the whole study, not just this receptor: A greater number of dominant CDR3 motifs was detected in irradiated tumors than in control tumors, and a larger share of the repertoire was occupied by these motifs in irradiated tumors than in control tumors. Higher TCR clonality was observed in irradiated tumors than in controls, with an average of about 50% of the repertoire accounted for by the top 100 clonotypes, compared with approximately 43% in nephrectomy-only tumors. Only small tumor regions of 0.95 to 1 g were available, so intratumoral heterogeneity was not captured. Because the trial had a single-armed design, the trial could not examine how radiation dose or scheduling affected the TCR repertoire.

TCR beta libraries were generated from genomic DNA with the immunoSEQ kit, following the manufacturer's recommendations. Library preparation used a first multiplex PCR with proprietary primers, then a second PCR adding unique barcodes, with bead cleanups after each round. A positive control reaction and a negative control reaction, both provided in the kit, were run with every batch of samples. The final libraries were assessed on an Agilent 4200 TapeStation D1000 ScreenTape, pooled by volume, and quantified by qPCR. Sequencing was performed on an Illumina NextSeq500 with a MidOutput 150-cycle cartridge, and 156 Read1 and 15 Index1 cycles were run with kit custom primers. The pooled library was loaded at 0.9 to 1 pM with an approximately 20% PhiX control spike-in. The published analysis was carried out like this. Vendor-processed data were analyzed in R, with a clonotype defined as all T cells sharing the same CDR3 nucleotide sequence. In the clone abundance analyses, frequencies in each sample were normalized to that sample's 10,000 most abundant clones. Public T cell clones, averaging fewer than five per sample, were removed before analysis. The dominant motif analysis was done with ImmunoMap using the PAM10 matrix, a gap penalty of 30, and a homology threshold of 0.3, and motifs with a cumulative frequency of at least 0.01 were considered dominant. Sourced from immuneACCESS, this table was stored by TCRdb with only in-frame sequences that have V and J called. A share of the clones is absent; for the studies checked, an unresolved V gene accounts for under half, and the remainder has no known explanation. For V, J and clone size, that table is used; D and trimming come from the DNA. The sample table shows roughly 13,000 clones, and around 57% are seen once. Over 10% of the sample goes to the ten largest clones.

The time point label corresponds to: tumor resected at nephrectomy. The sample's treatment or condition label, in plain terms: treatment-naive control, cytoreductive nephrectomy. Control tumors were obtained from treatment-naive renal cell carcinoma patients in whom cytoreductive nephrectomy was performed without prior radiation. Every patient had renal cell carcinoma of clear cell pathology. The control tumors sequenced for TCR were resected between 2011 and 2014 from about a dozen males and a few females whose median age was approximately 50 years (range roughly 40 to 82). Tumors were dissociated mechanically, digested with collagenase/hyaluronidase at 37 degrees C, processed in gentleMACS C tubes, and stored in liquid nitrogen. The QIAamp DNA Blood Mini Kit (Qiagen) was used to prepare genomic DNA for TCR sequencing. The analyses included only samples that passed all quality control checks. The CDR3 starts with the cysteine, ends with the phenylalanine, and has 18 residues. Of all the DNA, just the CDR3 is kept, 54 bases in frame from base 1. V trim: 0 bases; J trim: 1 base; unmatched bases: 10. In the germline V gene (reference sequence), CDR1 corresponds to LNHNV and CDR2 to YYDKDF.

Here the sequenced sample was tumor tissue, taken from a patient whose treatment was nephrectomy without radiotherapy. The chain joins TRBV15 to TRBJ1-1, with 8 junctional bases fitting TRBD1. The TCR was taken from a man aged 45-60 years with renal cell carcinoma. The CDR3: CATSRDFRGREWNTEAFF. The nucleotides are TGTGCCACCAGCAGAGATTTCAGGGGGCGCGAATGGAACACTGAAGCTTTCTTT. The full variable domain, with segments outside the CDR3 supplied by the reference TRBV15 and TRBJ1-1 proteins, appears as DAMVIQNPRYQVTQFGKPVTLSCSQTLNHNVMYWYQQKSSQAPKLLFHYYDKDFNNEADTPDNFQSRRPNTSFCFLDIRSPGLGDTAMYLCATSRDFRGREWNTEAFFGQGTRLTVV.